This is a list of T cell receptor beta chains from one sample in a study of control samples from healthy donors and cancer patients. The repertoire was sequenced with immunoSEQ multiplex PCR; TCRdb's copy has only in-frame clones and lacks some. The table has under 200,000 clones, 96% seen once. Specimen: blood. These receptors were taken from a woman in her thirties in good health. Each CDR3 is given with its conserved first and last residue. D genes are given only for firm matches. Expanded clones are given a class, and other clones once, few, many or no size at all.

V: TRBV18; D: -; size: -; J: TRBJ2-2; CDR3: CASSPGWGSGELFF; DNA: TGTGCCAGCTCACCCGGCTGGGGCAGCGGGGAGCTGTTTTTT
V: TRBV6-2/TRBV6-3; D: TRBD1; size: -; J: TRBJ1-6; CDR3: CASSYILGQGFDSPLHF; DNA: TGTGCCAGCAGTTACATTTTGGGACAGGGATTTGATTCACCCCTCCACTTT
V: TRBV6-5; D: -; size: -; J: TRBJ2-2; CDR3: CASTSGPNTGELFF; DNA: TGTGCCAGCACCAGCGGACCGAACACCGGGGAGCTGTTTTTT
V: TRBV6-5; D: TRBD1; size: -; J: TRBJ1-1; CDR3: CASSLTGGAEAFF; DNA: TGTGCCAGCAGTTTAACAGGGGGCGCGGAAGCTTTCTTT
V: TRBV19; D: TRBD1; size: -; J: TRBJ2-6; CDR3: CASTVGTGGSGANVLTF; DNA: TGTGCCAGCACCGTAGGGACAGGGGGATCTGGGGCCAACGTCCTGACTTTC
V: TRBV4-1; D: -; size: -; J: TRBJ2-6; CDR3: CASSQSTGANVLTF; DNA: TGCGCCAGCAGCCAAAGCACTGGGGCCAACGTCCTGACTTTC
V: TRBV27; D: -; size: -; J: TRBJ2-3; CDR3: CASSLQSPDTQYF; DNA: TGTGCCAGCAGTTTACAATCCCCGGATACGCAGTATTTT
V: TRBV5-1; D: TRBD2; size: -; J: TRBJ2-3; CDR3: CASSLGTSGSSDTQYF; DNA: TGCGCCAGCAGCCTAGGGACTAGCGGGTCCTCAGATACGCAGTATTTT
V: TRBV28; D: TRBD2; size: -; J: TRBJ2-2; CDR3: CATVVSGRNTGELFF; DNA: TGTGCCACAGTGGTTAGCGGGAGGAACACCGGGGAGCTGTTTTTT
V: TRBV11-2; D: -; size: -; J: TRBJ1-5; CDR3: CASSKLTIGGGQPQHF; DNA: TGTGCCAGCAGCAAACTAACGATTGGGGGGGGGCAGCCCCAGCATTTT
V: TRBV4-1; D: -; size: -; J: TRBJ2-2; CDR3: CASSPGASSGANTGELFF; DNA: TGCGCCAGCAGCCCAGGGGCCTCTAGCGGAGCGAACACCGGGGAGCTGTTTTTT
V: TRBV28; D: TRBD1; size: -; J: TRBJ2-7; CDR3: CASSLVTGYSNEQYF; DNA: TGTGCCAGCAGTTTAGTGACAGGGTATAGTAACGAGCAGTACTTC
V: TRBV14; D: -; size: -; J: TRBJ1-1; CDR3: CASSQDRNTEAFF; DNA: TGTGCCAGCAGCCAAGATCGGAACACTGAAGCTTTCTTT
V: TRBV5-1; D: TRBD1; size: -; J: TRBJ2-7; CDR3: CASRGTGRPHEQYF; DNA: TGCGCCAGCAGAGGGACAGGGAGACCCCACGAGCAGTACTTC
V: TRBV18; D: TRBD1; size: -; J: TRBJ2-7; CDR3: CASSAPGQGSYEQYF; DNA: TGTGCCAGCTCAGCTCCGGGACAGGGGTCCTACGAGCAGTACTTC
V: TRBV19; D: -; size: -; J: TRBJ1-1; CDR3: CASSKFRGSRTEAFF; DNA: TGTGCCAGTAGTAAATTTAGGGGATCGCGGACTGAAGCTTTCTTT
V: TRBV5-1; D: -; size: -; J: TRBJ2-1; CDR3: CASRFEPFSYNEQFF; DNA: TGCGCCAGCAGGTTTGAGCCGTTCTCCTACAATGAGCAGTTCTTC
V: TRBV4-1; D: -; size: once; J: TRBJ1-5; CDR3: CASSLSDARPNQPQHF; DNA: TGCGCCAGCAGCCTTTCGGATGCCAGGCCAAATCAGCCCCAGCATTTT
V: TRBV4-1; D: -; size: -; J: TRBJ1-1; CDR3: CASSLRGNTEAFF; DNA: TGCGCCAGCAGCCTCCGGGGGAACACTGAAGCTTTCTTT
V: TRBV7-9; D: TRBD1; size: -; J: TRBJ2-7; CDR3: CASSLGQGAGEQYF; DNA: TGTGCCAGCAGCTTAGGCCAGGGGGCAGGCGAGCAGTACTTC
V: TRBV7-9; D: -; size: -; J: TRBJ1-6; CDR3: CASSLDGEAPLHF; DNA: TGTGCCAGCAGCTTAGATGGGGAGGCACCCCTCCACTTT
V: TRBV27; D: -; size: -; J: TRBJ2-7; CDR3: CASSPLGAGEQYF; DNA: TGTGCCAGCAGCCCCCTCGGAGCGGGCGAGCAGTACTTC
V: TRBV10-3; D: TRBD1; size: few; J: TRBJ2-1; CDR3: CAISEGTGETNEQFF; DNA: TGTGCCATCAGTGAGGGGACAGGTGAAACCAATGAGCAGTTCTTC
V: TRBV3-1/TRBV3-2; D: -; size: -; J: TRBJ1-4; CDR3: CASSHRQVGEKLFF; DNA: TGTGCCAGCAGCCATCGACAGGTTGGTGAAAAACTGTTTTTT
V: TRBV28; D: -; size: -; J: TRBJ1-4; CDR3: CASSQHIATNEKLFF; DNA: TGTGCCAGCAGTCAACATATTGCAACTAATGAAAAACTGTTTTTT
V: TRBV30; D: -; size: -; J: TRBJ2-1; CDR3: CAWGRVLDSDEQFF; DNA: TGTGCCTGGGGCCGGGTCCTAGATTCCGATGAGCAGTTCTTC
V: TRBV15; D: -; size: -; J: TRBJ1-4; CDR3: CATSRGPGHTNEKLFF; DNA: TGTGCCACCAGCAGGGGACCGGGACACACTAATGAAAAACTGTTTTTT
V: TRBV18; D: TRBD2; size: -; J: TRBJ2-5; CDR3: CASSPLAGGIQETQYF; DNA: TGTGCCAGCTCACCACTAGCGGGAGGGATACAAGAGACCCAGTACTTC
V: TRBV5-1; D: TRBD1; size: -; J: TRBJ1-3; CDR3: CASSLTGGARGNTIYF; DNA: TGCGCCAGCAGCTTGACAGGGGGCGCGAGGGGAAACACCATATATTTT
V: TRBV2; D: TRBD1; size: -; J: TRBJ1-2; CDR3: CASRLDRGHGYTF; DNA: TGTGCCAGCAGACTAGACAGGGGGCATGGCTACACCTTC
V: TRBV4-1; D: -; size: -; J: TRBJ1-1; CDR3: CASSRSGYTEAFF; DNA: TGCGCCAGCAGCCGATCTGGATACACTGAAGCTTTCTTT
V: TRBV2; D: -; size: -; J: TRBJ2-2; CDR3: CASRWGTNTGELFF; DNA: TGTGCCAGCAGATGGGGGACGAACACCGGGGAGCTGTTTTTT
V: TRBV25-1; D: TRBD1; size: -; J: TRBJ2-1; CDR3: CASSESPGQGAPNEQFF; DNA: TGTGCCAGCAGTGAATCCCCGGGACAGGGGGCGCCTAATGAGCAGTTCTTC
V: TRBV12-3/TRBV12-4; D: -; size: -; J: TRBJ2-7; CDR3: CASSWAGWSEQYF; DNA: TGTGCCAGCAGTTGGGCAGGGTGGAGCGAGCAGTACTTC
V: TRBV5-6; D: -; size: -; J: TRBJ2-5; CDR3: CASSWEETQYF; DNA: TGTGCCAGCAGCTGGGAAGAGACCCAGTACTTC
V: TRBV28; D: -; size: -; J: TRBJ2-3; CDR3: CASSLVLALNTQYF; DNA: TGTGCCAGCAGTTTAGTACTCGCGCTAAATACGCAGTATTTT
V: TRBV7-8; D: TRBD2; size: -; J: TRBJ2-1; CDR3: CASSLGGLAGNEQFF; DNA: TGTGCCAGCAGCTTAGGGGGACTAGCGGGGAATGAGCAGTTCTTC
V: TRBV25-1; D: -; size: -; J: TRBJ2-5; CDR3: CASTLFETQYF; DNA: TGTGCCAGCACCCTTTTCGAGACCCAGTACTTC
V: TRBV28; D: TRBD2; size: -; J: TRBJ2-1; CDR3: CASSPIAGTSNEQFF; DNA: TGTGCCAGCAGTCCCATCGCCGGGACTAGCAATGAGCAGTTCTTC
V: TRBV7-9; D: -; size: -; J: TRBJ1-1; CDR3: CASSLGFGTEAFF; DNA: TGTGCCAGCAGCTTGGGTTTTGGCACTGAAGCTTTCTTT
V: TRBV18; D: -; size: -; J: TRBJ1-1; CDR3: CASSPRTDLSTEAFF; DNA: TGTGCCAGCTCACCTAGGACGGACTTATCCACTGAAGCTTTCTTT
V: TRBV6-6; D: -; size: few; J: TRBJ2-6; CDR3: CASRQANSGANVLTF; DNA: TGTGCCAGCAGGCAGGCCAACTCTGGGGCCAACGTCCTGACTTTC
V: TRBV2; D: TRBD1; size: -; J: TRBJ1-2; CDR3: CASSELGQKNYGYTF; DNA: TGTGCCAGCAGTGAATTGGGACAGAAAAACTATGGCTACACCTTC
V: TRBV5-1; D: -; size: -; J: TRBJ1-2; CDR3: CASSWDNNYGYTF; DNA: TGCGCCAGCAGCTGGGACAATAACTATGGCTACACCTTC
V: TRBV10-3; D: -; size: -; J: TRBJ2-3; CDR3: CAISEADTQYF; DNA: TGTGCCATCAGTGAGGCAGATACGCAGTATTTT
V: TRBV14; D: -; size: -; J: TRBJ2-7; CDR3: CASSALRGPRSSGYEQYF; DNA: TGTGCCAGCAGCGCGTTGAGAGGACCTAGGTCCTCTGGCTACGAGCAGTACTTC
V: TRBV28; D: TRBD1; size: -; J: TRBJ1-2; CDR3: CASSRDRGLYGYTF; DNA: TGTGCCAGCAGTCGGGACAGGGGTCTCTATGGCTACACCTTC
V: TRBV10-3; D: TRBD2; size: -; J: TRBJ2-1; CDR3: CAISDPGTNNEQFF; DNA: TGTGCCATCAGTGACCCGGGGACTAACAATGAGCAGTTCTTC
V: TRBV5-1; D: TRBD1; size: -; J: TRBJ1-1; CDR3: CASSLTGDTEAFF; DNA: TGCGCCAGCAGCTTGACAGGGGACACTGAAGCTTTCTTT
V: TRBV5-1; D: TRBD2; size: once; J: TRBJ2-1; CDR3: CASSLVAGGNEQFF; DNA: TGCGCCAGCAGCTTGGTAGCGGGAGGTAATGAGCAGTTCTTC
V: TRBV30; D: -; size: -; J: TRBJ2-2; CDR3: CAWSVLGAGYWAKNTGELFF; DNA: TGTGCCTGGAGTGTTTTGGGTGCAGGGTATTGGGCGAAGAACACCGGGGAGCTGTTTTTT
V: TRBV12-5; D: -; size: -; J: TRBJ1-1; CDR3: CASGLVREGFNTEAFF; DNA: TGTGCTAGTGGTTTAGTCAGGGAGGGGTTCAACACTGAAGCTTTCTTT
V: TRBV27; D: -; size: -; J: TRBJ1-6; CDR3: CASSLKGGGNSPLHF; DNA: TGTGCCAGCAGTTTGAAGGGGGGCGGTAATTCACCCCTCCACTTT
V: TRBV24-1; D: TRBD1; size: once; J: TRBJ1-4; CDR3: CATSDTRQGAGNEKLFF; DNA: TGTGCCACCAGTGATACAAGACAGGGGGCCGGTAATGAAAAACTGTTTTTT
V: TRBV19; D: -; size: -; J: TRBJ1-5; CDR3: CASSMPRSLSNQPQHF; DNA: TGTGCCAGTAGTATGCCCCGCTCGCTCAGCAATCAGCCCCAGCATTTT
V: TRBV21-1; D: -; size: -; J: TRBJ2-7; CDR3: CASMCGGPRTSGKYEQYF; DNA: TGTGCCAGCATGTGTGGGGGCCCCCGGACTAGCGGGAAATACGAGCAGTACTTC
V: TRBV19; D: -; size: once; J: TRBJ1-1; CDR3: CASSPGPPMNTEAFF; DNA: TGTGCCAGTAGCCCGGGACCGCCCATGAACACTGAAGCTTTCTTT